These 13 T cell receptor beta chains came from one sample sequenced in a study of T cells in Graves' hyperthyroidism and ophthalmopathy. RNA transcripts were the template for amplifying TCR beta CDR3 regions. Researchers ran a first-round RT-PCR on the TCR CDR3 using the HTBI primer set. TCRdb used MiXCR to reprocess the multiplex PCR reads, holding one entry per CDR3 protein. This table holds about 570,000 distinct CDR3 sequences, about half found once. Input material: peripheral blood or thyroid tissue (not recorded which). These receptors all stem from an adult woman with Graves' disease, either hyperthyroidism or ophthalmopathy (not recorded which).

This clonotype has a handful of counts. The chain carries TRBV7-2 and TRBJ1-3, with a weak D call TRBD1 (5 bases). CDR1 and CDR2 (germline): SGHTA, FQGNSA. This CDR3 has 16 residues. Deletions cut 6 bases from V and 4 bases from J, with 19 bases between. The CDR3 region has the DNA TGTGCCAGCAGTTTACCGCCCGGCAGGGCCGGAAACACCATATATTTT. This gives the protein CASSLPPGRAGNTIYF.

The rearrangement uses TRBV7-2 and TRBJ1-6; D gene unclear. CDR1 is SGHTA and CDR2 is FQGNSA in the germline V gene. The length of the CDR3 is 13 residues. The ends were cut back, 4 bases at V and 5 bases at J, with 6 bases in the middle. CDR3 loop: CASSSGHNSPLHF. For the CDR3, the DNA is TGTGCCAGCAGCTCCGGGCATAATTCACCCCTCCACTTT.

This clonotype was picked up many times. The J gene is TRBJ2-2, the V gene TRBV6-6; 8 bases line up with TRBD1. The CDR3 spans 15 residues. With 6 bases clipped from V and 6 bases from J, the junction kept 9 bases outside the gene matches. Looked up from germline, CDR1 is MNHNY and CDR2 is SVGAGI (reference sequence). CDR3 sequence: CASRRGQGRAGELFF. The CDR3 bases are TGTGCCAGCAGGAGAGGACAGGGTCGAGCCGGGGAGCTGTTTTTT.

The chain is built from TRBV7-3 and TRBJ2-5; D is ambiguous. Between the trimmed V and J ends, which lost 5 bases and 5 bases, there was a span of 21 bases. This CDR3 comprises 16 residues. Germline V gives CDR1 SGHTA, CDR2 FQGTGA. CDR3 loop: CASSPDPTSSWETQYF. The CDR3 DNA follows: TGTGCCAGCAGCCCAGATCCAACCTCCTCCTGGGAGACCCAGTACTTC.

This clonotype was counted between two and nine times. This chain joins TRBV7-3 and TRBJ1-1; D possibly corresponds to TRBD1 (6 bases). Germline CDR1 reads SGHTA; CDR2 reads FQGTGA. This CDR3 has 15 amino acids. Trimming took 1 base from V and 3 from J, leaving 12 bases between them. In nucleotides, the CDR3 is TGTGCCAGCAGCTTAATGGGGGGCCGGGACACTGAAGCTTTCTTT. Its protein product is CASSLMGGRDTEAFF.

The V call is TRBV20-1, the J call TRBJ2-6, with D perhaps assigned TRBD1 or TRBD2 (5 bases each). The CDR3 contains 9 residues. CDR1 and CDR2 (germline): DFQATT, SNEGSKA (reference sequence). The CDR3 region has the DNA TGCTTGGGCAGGGACCCCATGACTTTC. Translating gives CLGRDPMTF.

Concerning this clonotype: An end of the junction differs from the germline gene, which may be a read error. The chain uses TRBV29-1 and TRBJ2-7, with D possibly being TRBD1 or TRBD2 (6 bases each). CDR1 and CDR2 (germline): SQVTM, ANQGSEA. The CDR3 runs 11 residues. The CDR3 DNA is TGCAGCTTAGCGGACAGCTACGAACAGTACTTC. Translated: CSLADSYEQYF.

In this sample, this clonotype turned up many times. The chain joins TRBV11-2 to TRBJ2-5; 12 bases map to TRBD2. The trim removed 5 bases at V and 4 bases at J, leaving 11 bases unmatched. This CDR3 contains 17 residues. Per the germline V gene, CDR1 is SGHAT and CDR2 is FQNNGV. CDR3 sequence (DNA): TGTGCCAGCAGCCCCCTGACTAGCGGGAGTTGGGGAGAGACCCAGTACTTC. Protein product: CASSPLTSGSWGETQYF.

This clonotype was seen repeatedly, ten times or more. The CDR3 DNA follows: TGTGCCAGCAGCTGGCAGGGAGGGCCCACCGGGGAGCTGTTTTTT. Protein: CASSWQGGPTGELFF. The chain combines TRBV7-6 with TRBJ2-2; 7 bases agree with TRBD2. Trimming removed 4 bases from V and 4 bases from J; junction bases left unmatched: 6. CDR1 is SGHVS, CDR2 FNYEAQ, per germline. CDR3 length equals 15 residues.

This clonotype was seen ten or more times. The chain joins TRBV30 to TRBJ1-2, with D possibly being TRBD1 (5 bases). Germline V gene sequence: CDR1 GTSNPN, CDR2 SVGIG (reference sequence). CDR3 size: 15 residues. V dropped 4 bases and J dropped 3 bases, with 18 bases sitting between them. CDR3 in amino acids: CAWTQGTGIYYGYTF. The CDR3 nucleotides are TGTGCCTGGACTCAAGGGACCGGCATCTACTATGGCTACACCTTC.

The genes are TRBV20-1 and TRBJ1-2; no definite D call. The germline V and J ends were trimmed by 5 bases and 4 bases, with 17 bases remaining between them. Germline CDR1 reads DFQATT; CDR2 reads SNEGSKA (reference sequence). There are 14 residues in the CDR3. CDR3 residues: CSAEATSGIYGYTF. The CDR3 DNA reads as TGCAGTGCTGAGGCAACCTCGGGGATCTATGGCTACACCTTC.

The chain carries TRBV14 and TRBJ1-2; tentative D call: TRBD1 (5 bases). The CDR3 length is 14 residues. Germline CDR1 reads SGHDN; CDR2 reads FVKESK. The ends were cut back, 2 bases at V and 12 bases at J, with 19 bases in the middle. In nucleotides, the CDR3 is TGTGCCAGCAGCCAACGACGTGACAGAAGAGGAAACACCTTC. It is translated as CASSQRRDRRGNTF.

J is TRBJ1-1 and V is TRBV10-3; 7 nucleotides align to TRBD1. CDR1 and CDR2 from the germline V gene are ENHRY and SYGVKD. J was trimmed by 1 base and V by 9 bases; bases with no gene match: 11. This CDR3 has 15 residues. CDR3 sequence reads: CAIANRGGRNTEAFF. Here the CDR3 DNA reads TGTGCCATTGCCAACAGGGGAGGGAGGAACACTGAAGCTTTCTTT.